This T cell receptor beta chain derives from a study of CD8 T cells in Susac syndrome. The RNA, about 0.45 to 1 ug, was put through reverse transcription using random hexamers. In TCRdb, the immunoSEQ multiplex PCR reads were re-called with MiXCR into one record per CDR3 protein. The table records about 130,000 distinct CDR3 sequences, more than 85% of them present only once. CDR1 SGHTA and CDR2 FQGNSA come from the germline V gene. The CDR3 has 17 amino acids. This clonotype was seen once. The junction differs from germline at one of its ends, possibly a read error. The chain combines TRBV7-2 with TRBJ2-7; D is undetermined. The source of this sequence is a human donor with multiple sclerosis. Material: CD8+ T cells from PBMCs. The CDR3 region is CASSFFLTGQNPYKQYF. CDR3 nucleotides: TGTGCCAGCAGCTTTTTTCTTACCGGGCAGAACCCCTACAAGCAGTACTTC.